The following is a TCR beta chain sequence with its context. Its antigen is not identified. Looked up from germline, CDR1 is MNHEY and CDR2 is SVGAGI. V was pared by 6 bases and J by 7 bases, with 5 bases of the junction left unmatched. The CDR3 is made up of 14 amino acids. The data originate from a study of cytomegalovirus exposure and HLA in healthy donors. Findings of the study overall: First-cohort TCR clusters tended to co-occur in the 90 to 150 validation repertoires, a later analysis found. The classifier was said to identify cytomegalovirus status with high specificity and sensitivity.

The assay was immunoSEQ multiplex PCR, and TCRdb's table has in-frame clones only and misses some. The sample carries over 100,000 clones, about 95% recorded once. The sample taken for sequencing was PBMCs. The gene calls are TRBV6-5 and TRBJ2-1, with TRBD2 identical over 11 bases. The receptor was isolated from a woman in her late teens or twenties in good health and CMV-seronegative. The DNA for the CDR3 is TGTGCCAGCAGACTAGCGGGGGTTAGGAATGAGCAGTTCTTC. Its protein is CASRLAGVRNEQFF.